These 10 T cell receptor beta chains were all obtained from the same sample, sequenced in a study of cytomegalovirus exposure and HLA in healthy donors. PCR involved 60 Vbeta and 13 Jbeta primers. The table came from immunoSEQ multiplex PCR; TCRdb's copy has only in-frame clones and leaves some out. Here the sample spans 95,000 to 150,000 clones, 81% being singletons. Sequenced input: PBMCs. These receptors all stem from a man younger than 30 in good health and CMV-seronegative.

The V and J genes are TRBV7-2 and TRBJ2-3, with D unclear. The germline V gene encodes CDR1 SGHTA and CDR2 FQGNSA. The CDR3 length is 14 residues. V was shortened by 8 bases and J by 2 bases, with 14 bases between the two germline ends. CDR3 sequence: CASYLSPPTDTQYF. DNA for the CDR3: TGTGCCAGCTATCTTTCTCCCCCCACAGATACGCAGTATTTT.

This chain connects TRBV5-4 to TRBJ2-7; a possible D gene is TRBD1 (5 bases). Looked up from germline, CDR1 is SGHNT and CDR2 is YYREEE (reference sequence). This CDR3 has 13 residues. Between the trimmed V and J ends, which lost 4 bases and 2 bases, there was a span of 10 bases. CDR3 protein: CASSVGHPYEQYF. Written as DNA, the CDR3 is TGTGCCAGCAGCGTAGGACACCCCTACGAGCAGTACTTC.

The chain has TRBV11-2 and TRBJ1-1, with D tentatively TRBD1 (5 bases). Trimming left V 0 bases short and J 2 bases short, with 7 bases between. Per the germline V gene, CDR1 is SGHAT and CDR2 is FQNNGV. There are 14 residues in the CDR3. This CDR3 reads CASSLEGLNTEAFF. The CDR3 DNA sequence: TGTGCCAGCAGCTTAGAGGGACTAAACACTGAAGCTTTCTTT. The full variable domain, its missing parts supplied by reference TRBV11-2 and TRBJ1-1, is EAGVAQSPRYKIIEKRQSVAFWCNPISGHATLYWYQQILGQGPKLLIQFQNNGVVDDSQLPKDRFSAERLKGVDSTLKIQPAKLEDSAVYLCASSLEGLNTEAFFGQGTRLTVV.

The genes are TRBV7-7 and TRBJ1-1; D gene unclear. V was clipped by 3 bases and J by 3 bases, with 8 bases between them. This CDR3 has 13 residues. Germline V gene data show CDR1 as SSHAT and CDR2 as FNYEAQ (reference sequence). The CDR3 bases are TGTGCCAGCAGCTTTTCCGTAGACACTGAAGCTTTCTTT. Protein: CASSFSVDTEAFF.

The chain recombines TRBV5-1 with TRBJ2-3; 8 bases agree with TRBD2. This CDR3 has 14 amino acids. Germline CDR1 and CDR2: SGHRS and YFSETQ. Losses at the gene ends were 6 bases for V and 1 base for J; bases not matched to a gene: 4. The DNA of the CDR3 is TGCGCCAGCACCTTCGGGGGGGGCACAGATACGCAGTATTTT. This translates into CASTFGGGTDTQYF.

The chain has TRBV11-2 and TRBJ2-3; 11 bases agree with TRBD2. The ends lost 5 bases at V and 3 bases at J; junction bases unmatched: 7. This CDR3 spans 16 amino acids. Germline V gives CDR1 SGHAT, CDR2 FQNNGV. The CDR3 reads CASSVLAGGITDTQYF. CDR3 DNA sequence: TGTGCCAGCAGCGTCCTAGCGGGGGGCATAACAGATACGCAGTATTTT. The full variable domain, its missing parts supplied by reference TRBV11-2 and TRBJ2-3, is EAGVAQSPRYKIIEKRQSVAFWCNPISGHATLYWYQQILGQGPKLLIQFQNNGVVDDSQLPKDRFSAERLKGVDSTLKIQPAKLEDSAVYLCASSVLAGGITDTQYFGPGTRLTVL.

The V call is TRBV9, the J call TRBJ2-7; 8 bases are a match to TRBD2. Unmatched junction bases numbered 5, after V lost 4 bases and J lost 2 bases. The CDR3 consists of 14 residues. Germline lookup yields CDR1 SGDLS and CDR2 YYNGEE. The CDR3 coding sequence is TGTGCCAGCAGCCGGGGGGGGACTGCCTACGAGCAGTACTTC. Encoded protein: CASSRGGTAYEQYF.

This chain links TRBV5-4 with TRBJ2-1; the match to TRBD2 covers 7 bases. The CDR3 contains 12 residues. V lost 2 bases and J lost 9; bases outside the gene matches: 2. Germline-derived CDR1 and CDR2 are SGHNT and YYREEE (reference sequence). The DNA for the CDR3 is TGTGCCAGCAGCTTTCCGGGGGGTGAGCAGTTCTTC. Amino acids: CASSFPGGEQFF.

The chain carries TRBV6-1 and TRBJ1-1; 8 bases match TRBD1. Germline CDR1 and CDR2: MNHNS and SASEGT. CDR3 length: 14 residues. The V gene end was trimmed by 6 bases and the J gene end by 2 bases; junction bases not matched to a gene: 5. The DNA of the CDR3 is TGTGCCAGCAGGCTAGACAGGGGAAACACTGAAGCTTTCTTT. This encodes CASRLDRGNTEAFF.

This chain uses TRBV23-1 with TRBJ1-1, with 9 positions matching TRBD1. TRBV23-1 is an open reading frame, and its role is uncertain. The CDR3 is 17 residues long. With V trimmed by 0 bases and J by 3 bases, 8 bases remained unmatched. DNA for the CDR3: TGCGCCAGCAGTCAATCAGTAACAGGGGGCGGTCACACTGAAGCTTTCTTT. Its translation is CASSQSVTGGGHTEAFF.